The 23 T cell receptor beta chains reported below all come from one sample, sequenced in a study of memory CD4+ T cells and cytomegalovirus serostatus. Single viable CD3+CD4+CD8-CD45RO+ cells were sorted as the memory CD4+ T cells. TCRdb keeps only in-frame clones here, not all; method: immunoSEQ multiplex PCR. This table has 50,000 to 65,000 clones, around four fifths appearing once. The sequenced material came from memory CD4+ T cells from blood. These receptors were collected from an adult in good health and CMV-seronegative.

The rearrangement links TRBV7-8 to TRBJ2-1; TRBD2 might be the D (6 bases). Per germline, CDR1 SGHVS and CDR2 FQNEAQ. V lost 5 bases and J lost 0, with 23 bases in between. The CDR3 consists of 19 residues. The CDR3 loop is CASSKAGKAGRNSYNEQFF. The CDR3 bases are TGTGCCAGCAGCAAAGCAGGGAAAGCAGGGAGGAACTCCTACAATGAGCAGTTCTTC.

This chain joins TRBV4-2 and TRBJ2-1, with 11 bases matching TRBD1. V gave up 3 bases and J gave up 6 bases; unmatched junction bases: 4. The CDR3 runs to 15 residues. The germline gives CDR1 LGHNA, CDR2 YNFKEQ. The CDR3 sequence: CASSHTGTGGNEQFF. The CDR3 DNA sequence: TGTGCCAGCAGCCATACCGGGACAGGGGGCAATGAGCAGTTCTTC.

This clone was observed a single time. One end of the junction varies from germline; a read error may be responsible. The chain recombines TRBV12-5 with TRBJ1-3; 9 bases map to TRBD1. This CDR3 spans 15 amino acids. CDR1 is LGHNT and CDR2 is FRNRAP in the germline V gene. CDR3 in amino acids: CASGSIPRDRDHLDF. CDR3 coding DNA: TGTGCTAGTGGTTCCATACCCCGGGACAGGGATCACCTGGATTTT.

The chain carries TRBV6-5 and TRBJ2-7; TRBD1 agrees at 7 bases. The CDR3 runs 15 residues. Trimming at V came to 11 bases and at J to 4 bases, leaving 17 bases not matched to a gene. Germline V gives CDR1 MNHEY, CDR2 SVGAGI. The CDR3, as DNA: TGTGCCCGCAAGGTCCCCCGGGACAGTGGTTACGAGCAGTACTTC. As protein: CARKVPRDSGYEQYF.

The CDR3 here is CAIRSVVAASGANVLTF. CDR3 DNA sequence: TGTGCCATCAGGTCAGTCGTGGCAGCCTCTGGGGCCAACGTCCTGACTTTC. The chain employs TRBV10-3 and TRBJ2-6, with unresolved D. Looked up from germline, CDR1 is ENHRY and CDR2 is SYGVKD. V lost 6 bases to trimming and J lost 0 bases, with 15 bases between them. The CDR3 covers 17 residues.

The rearrangement uses TRBV30 and TRBJ1-5; tentative D call: TRBD1 (5 bases). The V end was cut by 0 bases, the J end by 2 bases, with 8 bases between. The CDR3 runs 14 residues. From germline, CDR1 is GTSNPN and CDR2 SVGIG (reference sequence). The CDR3 here is CAWSVGARNQPQHF. CDR3 bases: TGTGCCTGGAGTGTTGGGGCCCGCAATCAGCCCCAGCATTTT.

This clone was recorded once. This sequence joins TRBV18 and TRBJ1-2; no clear D. With 3 bases removed from V and 3 bases from J, the gap between germline ends came to 14 bases. The V gene's germline CDR1 is KGHSH and CDR2 LQKENI. The CDR3 totals 15 residues. The CDR3 protein is CASSPTPPGDYGYTF. For the CDR3, the DNA is TGTGCCAGCTCACCCACACCACCTGGCGACTATGGCTACACCTTC. The whole variable domain, remainder taken from reference TRBV18 and TRBJ1-2, is NAGVMQNPRHLVRRRGQEARLRCSPMKGHSHVYWYRQLPEEGLKFMVYLQKENIIDESGMPKERFSAEFPKEGPSILRIQQVVRGDSAAYFCASSPTPPGDYGYTFGSGTRLTVV.

With respect to this clone: One junction end does not reproduce the germline sequence, and a read error may be involved. The chain is built from TRBV18 and TRBJ1-2; 12 nucleotides agree with TRBD1. Germline CDR1 reads KGHSH; CDR2 reads LQKENI. CDR3 size: 18 residues. CDR3 residues: CASSPPGTGGLGNYGYTF. The DNA of the CDR3 is TGTGCCAGCTCGCCACCGGGGACAGGGGGCCTGGGTAACTATGGCTACACCTTC. The variable domain in full, completed from reference TRBV18 and TRBJ1-2, reads NAGVMQNPRHLVRRRGQEARLRCSPMKGHSHVYWYRQLPEEGLKFMVYLQKENIIDESGMPKERFSAEFPKEGPSILRIQQVVRGDSAAYFCASSPPGTGGLGNYGYTFGSGTRLTVV.

The rearrangement joins TRBV6-5 to TRBJ1-2, with 9 bases aligning to TRBD1. Losses at the gene ends were 2 bases for V and 5 bases for J; bases not matched to a gene: 9. This CDR3 spans 16 amino acids. CDR1 and CDR2 from the germline V gene are MNHEY and SVGAGI. The CDR3 is CASSYDRDRVGYGYTF. In DNA, the CDR3 is TGTGCCAGCAGTTACGACCGGGACAGGGTTGGGTATGGCTACACCTTC.

The rearrangement uses TRBV7-2 and TRBJ2-2, with D perhaps matching TRBD2 (5 bases). The V end lost 2 bases, the J end lost 7 bases, and 8 bases lay between the germline ends. CDR1 SGHTA and CDR2 FQGNSA come from the germline V gene. The CDR3 is 13 residues long. This CDR3 reads CASSLSGYGELFF. In DNA form, the CDR3 reads TGTGCCAGCAGCTTAAGCGGTTACGGGGAGCTGTTTTTT.

The chain employs TRBV7-9 and TRBJ2-1; possible D gene TRBD1, 5 bases. The germline V gene encodes CDR1 SEHNR and CDR2 FQNEAQ (reference sequence). V lost 4 bases to trimming and J lost 2 bases, with 15 bases between them. The CDR3 sequence is 16 residues long. The chain's CDR3 is CASSYLSGLTYNEQFF. CDR3 in DNA: TGTGCCAGCAGCTATCTTTCAGGGCTAACCTACAATGAGCAGTTCTTC.

The chain links TRBV30 to TRBJ2-4; weak D call: TRBD1 (5 bases). The germline gives CDR1 GTSNPN, CDR2 SVGIG (reference sequence). CDR3 length: 14 residues. The ends were cut back, 4 bases at V and 4 bases at J, with 14 bases in the middle. DNA of the CDR3: TGTGCCTGGACTCCCCAAGACAGTAAAAACATTCAGTACTTC. Translating gives CAWTPQDSKNIQYF.

This clone showed up just a few times. This chain joins TRBV19 and TRBJ1-5, with TRBD1 identical over 7 bases. J lost 2 bases, V lost 3 bases, and 10 bases had no gene match. Germline V lookup: CDR1 LNHDA, CDR2 SQIVND (reference sequence). The length of the CDR3 is 17 residues. The CDR3 sequence: CASSIGMGQRGNQPQHF. DNA of the CDR3: TGTGCCAGTAGTATCGGCATGGGACAGAGGGGCAATCAGCCCCAGCATTTT.

J is TRBJ1-5 and V is TRBV4-3, with a weak D call TRBD1 (5 bases). The CDR3 is made up of 15 amino acids. Germline V gene sequence: CDR1 LGHNA, CDR2 YSLEER. Trimming removed 0 bases from V and 5 bases from J, with 11 bases in between. The CDR3 here is CASSQDGGDDQPQHF. In DNA form, the CDR3 reads TGCGCCAGCAGCCAAGATGGAGGGGATGATCAGCCCCAGCATTTT.

The V and J genes are TRBV7-7 and TRBJ2-2; D is unresolved. Germline loops: CDR1 SSHAT, CDR2 FNYEAQ (reference sequence). This CDR3 has 14 amino acids. V lost 8 bases and J 6 bases, leaving 16 bases between the germline ends. The CDR3: CASSALPGAGELFF. CDR3 DNA: TGTGCCAGCTCGGCACTACCGGGTGCCGGGGAGCTGTTTTTT.

The chain combines TRBV29-1 with TRBJ2-1; D uncertain. CDR3 size: 15 residues. Between the trimmed V and J ends, which lost 6 bases and 4 bases, there was a span of 19 bases. Germline CDR1 reads SQVTM; CDR2 reads ANQGSEA. CDR3 nucleotides: TGCAGCGTATTGGGTCTGAGTGACGATTACAATGAGCAGTTCTTC. It is translated as CSVLGLSDDYNEQFF.

The chain is built from TRBV5-6 and TRBJ2-1; D gene unclear. Trimming left V 2 bases short and J 7 bases short, with 7 bases between. Looked up from germline, CDR1 is SGHDT and CDR2 is YYEEEE. The length of the CDR3 is 12 residues. The chain's CDR3 is CASSFWGNEQFF. The DNA of the CDR3 is TGTGCCAGCAGCTTCTGGGGTAATGAGCAGTTCTTC. Supplemented by reference TRBV5-6 and TRBJ2-1, the full variable domain reads DAGVTQSPTHLIKTRGQQVTLRCSPKSGHDTVSWYQQALGQGPQFIFQYYEEEERQRGNFPDRFSGHQFPNYSSELNVNALLLGDSALYLCASSFWGNEQFFGPGTRLTVL.

The V and J genes are TRBV6-1 and TRBJ2-7; 8 bases align to TRBD1. The germline V gene has CDR1 MNHNS and CDR2 SASEGT. The CDR3 runs 12 residues. Unmatched junction bases numbered 2, after V lost 6 bases and J lost 4 bases. CDR3 sequence reads: CASSRQGYEQYF. The CDR3 DNA reads as TGTGCCAGCAGCCGACAGGGGTACGAGCAGTACTTC.

V is TRBV4-2 and J is TRBJ1-3, with no clear D. Looked up from germline, CDR1 is LGHNA and CDR2 is YNFKEQ. There are 16 residues in the CDR3. The V gene lost 0 bases and the J gene lost 2 bases, with 11 bases spanning the gap. CDR3 in DNA: TGTGCCAGCAGCCAAGATCCGCTAGGGACTGGAAACACCATATATTTT. This encodes CASSQDPLGTGNTIYF.

J is TRBJ1-5 and V is TRBV28; 9 positions agree with TRBD1. This CDR3 has 14 residues. Trimming removed 11 bases from V and 3 bases from J; junction bases left unmatched: 8. Germline values: CDR1 MDHEN, CDR2 SYDVKM. CDR3 in DNA: TGTGCCGGATTACAGGGGGCAAACAATCAGCCCCAGCATTTT. It encodes CAGLQGANNQPQHF.

CDR3 bases: TGTGCCAGCAGTTACGGCAGGGGATTCAGGCAGCCCCAGCATTTT. Residues: CASSYGRGFRQPQHF. The gene calls are TRBV6-8 and TRBJ1-5; TRBD1 might be the D (6 bases). This CDR3 has 15 amino acids. Germline CDR1 and CDR2: MNHGY and SAAAGT. Trimming cost V 2 bases and J 7 bases, with 15 bases left between them.

This clone was detected once. The chain employs TRBV7-2 and TRBJ2-1; D gene unclear. Deletions cut 1 base from V and 2 bases from J, with 6 bases between. In germline, CDR1 is SGHTA, CDR2 FQGNSA. The length of the CDR3 is 14 residues. This chain's CDR3 is CASSLVPAYNEQFF. CDR3 DNA: TGTGCCAGCAGCTTAGTCCCAGCCTACAATGAGCAGTTCTTC. Variable domain in full (rest from reference TRBV7-2 and TRBJ2-1): GAGVSQSPSNKVTEKGKDVELRCDPISGHTALYWYRQSLGQGLEFLIYFQGNSAPDKSGLPSDRFSAERTGGSVSTLTIQRTQQEDSAVYLCASSLVPAYNEQFFGPGTRLTVL.

The chain employs TRBV18 and TRBJ1-4; the match to TRBD1 covers 9 bases. The CDR3 spans 12 residues. Germline lookup yields CDR1 KGHSH and CDR2 LQKENI. V trimming: 7 bases; J trimming: 14 bases; junction bases outside the gene matches: 8. CDR3 in amino acids: CASFPTGGRLFF. The CDR3 DNA reads as TGTGCCAGCTTTCCGACAGGGGGTCGTCTGTTTTTT.